The 29 T cell receptor beta chains reported below all come from one sample, sequenced in a study of cytomegalovirus exposure and HLA in healthy donors. PCR involved 60 Vbeta and 13 Jbeta primers. Here immunoSEQ multiplex PCR was the method, and the copy in TCRdb shows in-frame clones only, minus some. This sample contains fewer than 250,000 clones. The sequenced material came from PBMCs. The receptors come from a woman between 25 and 40 years old in good health and CMV-seropositive.

The chain recombines TRBV2 with TRBJ1-6; TRBD1 aligns across 7 bases. The J segment lost 6 bases and the V segment lost 4 bases, leaving 15 bases of the junction unmatched. This CDR3 region has 18 residues. The V gene's germline CDR1 is SNHLY and CDR2 FYNNEI. The CDR3 region is CASSGQGASTGTNSPLHF. The CDR3 bases are TGTGCCAGCAGTGGACAGGGAGCCTCCACCGGAACTAATTCACCCCTCCACTTT.

The chain uses TRBV28 and TRBJ2-7; TRBD2 agrees at 13 bases. The J segment lost 2 bases and the V segment lost 7 bases, leaving 11 bases of the junction unmatched. Germline-derived CDR1 and CDR2 are MDHEN and SYDVKM. The CDR3 runs 17 residues. CDR3 in DNA: TGTGCCAGCACCCTCGGACTAGCGGGAGCCGGAGCCTACGAGCAGTACTTC. Translated: CASTLGLAGAGAYEQYF.

V usage is TRBV19 and J usage is TRBJ2-7; 10 nucleotides align to TRBD1. The CDR3 covers 15 residues. The J segment lost 5 bases and the V segment lost 5 bases, leaving 9 bases of the junction unmatched. Germline-derived CDR1 and CDR2 are LNHDA and SQIVND (reference sequence). CDR3 in amino acids: CASSPQGQGFHEQYF. The CDR3 nucleotides are TGTGCCAGTAGTCCTCAGGGACAGGGGTTCCACGAGCAGTACTTC.

V is TRBV10-2 and J is TRBJ2-1; D is perhaps TRBD2 (5 bases). The CDR3 is 17 amino acids. Trimming took 2 bases from V and 1 from J, leaving 15 bases between them. The germline V gene encodes CDR1 WSHSY and CDR2 SAAADI. Here the CDR3 DNA reads TGCGCCAGCAGTGAGAGGGCGGGCCCTATTTCCTACAATGAGCAGTTCTTC. As protein: CASSERAGPISYNEQFF.

The V and J genes are TRBV19 and TRBJ1-2, with D perhaps matching TRBD1 (5 bases). This CDR3 has 14 residues. Germline assignment: CDR1 LNHDA and CDR2 SQIVND (reference sequence). V was trimmed by 6 bases and J by 2 bases, leaving 13 bases between them. CDR3 sequence reads: CASRGTEGNYGYTF. CDR3 bases: TGTGCCAGTAGGGGGACGGAGGGAAACTATGGCTACACCTTC.

The V and J genes are TRBV7-9 and TRBJ2-2, with 11 bases lining up with TRBD2. CDR3 length equals 17 residues. Germline V gives CDR1 SEHNR, CDR2 FQNEAQ (reference sequence). The V gene end was trimmed by 5 bases and the J gene end by 5 bases; junction bases not matched to a gene: 10. CDR3 nucleotide sequence: TGTGCCAGCAGCCGTCGACTAGCGGGATTGAGTACCGGGGAGCTGTTTTTT. Residues: CASSRRLAGLSTGELFF.

The rearrangement joins TRBV10-1 to TRBJ2-7; D unclear. The ends were cut back, 6 bases at V and 3 bases at J, with 12 bases in the middle. In germline, CDR1 is WNHNN, CDR2 SYGVQD (reference sequence). The CDR3 has 13 amino acids. The CDR3 loop is CASSRDLGYEQYF. CDR3 nucleotide sequence: TGCGCCAGCAGCAGAGACCTAGGCTACGAGCAGTACTTC.

This chain links TRBV6-1 with TRBJ1-5, with D unclear. The germline gives CDR1 MNHNS, CDR2 SASEGT. This CDR3 is built from 14 residues. Trimming shortened V by 2 bases and J by 6 bases, and 11 bases separated the two germline ends. The CDR3 DNA reads as TGTGCCAGCAGTGAACTCGGGATGGGTCAGCCCCAGCATTTT. Translation: CASSELGMGQPQHF.

The chain links TRBV28 to TRBJ1-5, with 11 bases that match TRBD1. Trimming took 6 bases from V and 5 from J; bases not matched to a gene: 12. Germline V gives CDR1 MDHEN, CDR2 SYDVKM. The CDR3 is 17 amino acids. DNA of the CDR3: TGTGCCAGCAGAAAAGGGACAGGGGGAAATTTCTATCAGCCCCAGCATTTT. Encoded protein: CASRKGTGGNFYQPQHF.

V is TRBV7-8 and J is TRBJ2-5; TRBD2 aligns across 12 bases. The DNA end favors TRBJ2-7, so the J call may be wrong. The CDR3 is 15 residues long. Germline CDR1 and CDR2: SGHVS and FQNEAQ. The CDR3 sequence is CASSSRLAGVSEQYF. The CDR3 region has the DNA TGTGCCAGCAGCTCCCGACTAGCGGGAGTGAGCGAGCAGTACTTC.

CDR3 amino acids: CASSPDRDYNEQFF. Written as DNA, the CDR3 is TGTGCCAGCTCACCGGACAGGGACTACAATGAGCAGTTCTTC. The V and J genes are TRBV27 and TRBJ2-1; TRBD1 matches 8 bases. CDR3 length: 14 amino acids. V gave up 8 bases and J gave up 3 bases; unmatched junction bases: 6. Germline assignment: CDR1 MNHEY and CDR2 SMNVEV (reference sequence).

The rearrangement links TRBV5-8 to TRBJ1-2, with a tentative D call TRBD1 (6 bases). The CDR3 is 15 amino acids. V dropped 4 bases and J dropped 4 bases, with 17 bases sitting between them. Germline-derived CDR1 and CDR2 are SGHTS and YDEGEE. The CDR3 DNA reads TGTGCCAGCAGCGACACGGGACAAGGAGGCTATGGCTACACCTTC. This translates into CASSDTGQGGYGYTF.

This sequence joins TRBV7-9 and TRBJ2-5; the match to TRBD1 covers 9 bases. The better agreement between TRBJ2-7 and the DNA end casts doubt on the J call. CDR1 and CDR2 (germline): SEHNR, FQNEAQ (reference sequence). The CDR3 contains 15 residues. CDR3 amino acids: CASSLRDRATYEQYF. DNA of the CDR3: TGTGCCAGCAGCCTACGGGACAGGGCCACCTACGAGCAGTACTTC.

The rearrangement links TRBV6-5 to TRBJ1-2, with a tentative D call TRBD1 (6 bases). Germline CDR1 MNHEY, CDR2 SVGAGI. The CDR3 is 16 residues long. The V gene lost 0 bases and the J gene lost 4 bases, with 15 bases spanning the gap. For the CDR3, the DNA is TGTGCCAGCAGTTACTCGATCGGGGGGGGCGTCTATGGCTACACCTTC. Encoded protein: CASSYSIGGGVYGYTF.

This chain joins TRBV27 and TRBJ2-7; 11 bases are shared with TRBD1. Germline V CDR1 and CDR2: MNHEY, SMNVEV (reference sequence). The J segment lost 3 bases and the V segment lost 2 bases, leaving 6 bases of the junction unmatched. The CDR3 sequence is 16 residues long. In nucleotides, the CDR3 is TGTGCCAGCAGTTTAAGGACAGGGGGCTTTAACTACGAGCAGTACTTC. The encoded protein is CASSLRTGGFNYEQYF.

The V and J genes are TRBV6-5 and TRBJ2-1; unclear D gene. Looked up from germline, CDR1 is MNHEY and CDR2 is SVGAGI. V was trimmed by 4 bases and J by 7 bases, leaving 8 bases between them. The length of the CDR3 is 12 residues. CDR3 loop: CASSSNRNEQFF. In DNA form, the CDR3 reads TGTGCCAGCAGTTCGAATCGGAATGAGCAGTTCTTC.

The chain has TRBV5-5 and TRBJ1-6; TRBD1 matches 9 bases. Per the germline V gene, CDR1 is SGHKS and CDR2 is YYEKEE (reference sequence). V shed 4 bases, J shed 2 bases, and the junction held 10 bases outside the gene matches. The CDR3 sequence is 18 residues long. CDR3 region: CASSGGQGRGAYNSPLHF. The CDR3 nucleotides are TGTGCCAGCAGCGGGGGACAGGGCAGAGGGGCCTATAATTCACCCCTCCACTTT.

The chain joins TRBV28 to TRBJ2-7; D perhaps matches TRBD1 (5 bases). The CDR3 runs 13 residues. The germline CDR1 and CDR2 sequences are MDHEN and SYDVKM. V was trimmed by 6 bases and J by 2 bases, leaving 11 bases between them. The CDR3 DNA is TGTGCCAGCAGGGTGACAGATACCTACGAGCAGTACTTC. It translates to CASRVTDTYEQYF.

The chain employs TRBV19 and TRBJ1-4; 9 bases agree with TRBD1. The germline V gene encodes CDR1 LNHDA and CDR2 SQIVND (reference sequence). The CDR3 totals 14 residues. V lost 3 bases to trimming and J lost 6 bases; unmatched junction nucleotides: 2. CDR3 residues: CASSIGQGYEKLFF. Here the CDR3 DNA reads TGTGCCAGTAGTATTGGACAGGGGTATGAAAAACTGTTTTTT.

The chain links TRBV5-1 to TRBJ2-3, with D possibly TRBD1 on 6 matching bases. This CDR3 region has 15 residues. CDR1 is SGHRS and CDR2 is YFSETQ in the germline V gene. V lost 0 bases and J 4 bases, leaving 12 bases between the germline ends. The CDR3 DNA reads TGCGCCAGCAGCTTGGTCCTAGCAGGGGCAGATACGCAGTATTTT. Amino acid sequence: CASSLVLAGADTQYF.

This chain uses TRBV15 with TRBJ1-3, with TRBD1 identical over 8 bases. V shed 3 bases, J shed 3 bases, and the junction held 7 bases outside the gene matches. The CDR3 spans 16 residues. Germline CDR1 and CDR2: LNHNV and YYDKDF (reference sequence). CDR3 loop: CATSSQGAGFGNTIYF. DNA of the CDR3: TGTGCCACCAGCAGCCAGGGGGCTGGGTTTGGAAACACCATATATTTT.

This chain connects TRBV6-1 to TRBJ2-1; unclear D gene. The V gene lost 1 base and the J gene lost 4 bases, with 11 bases spanning the gap. Germline CDR1 reads MNHNS; CDR2 reads SASEGT. This CDR3 contains 15 residues. CDR3 sequence (DNA): TGTGCCAGCAGTGAAGGACTCTCCATATACAATGAGCAGTTCTTC. It yields the protein CASSEGLSIYNEQFF.

The CDR3 sequence is CASSIVWETPQFEQYF. The CDR3 DNA reads as TGTGCCAGTAGTATAGTCTGGGAGACACCCCAGTTCGAGCAGTACTTC. The rearrangement joins TRBV19 to TRBJ2-5; possible D gene TRBD2, 5 bases. The better agreement between TRBJ2-7 and the DNA end casts doubt on the J call. The CDR3 runs to 16 residues. CDR1 is LNHDA, CDR2 SQIVND, per germline (reference sequence).

The CDR3 DNA is TGTGCCAGCAGACCCGACGGGTTAGCTAACTATGGCTACACCTTC. It specifies CASRPDGLANYGYTF. The gene calls are TRBV27 and TRBJ1-2, with no clear D. Germline V lookup: CDR1 MNHEY, CDR2 SMNVEV (reference sequence). CDR3 size: 15 residues. With 6 bases removed from V and 0 bases from J, the gap between germline ends came to 14 bases.

The chain joins TRBV7-9 to TRBJ2-1; 7 nucleotides agree with TRBD2. This CDR3 has 15 residues. Germline V gene data show CDR1 as SEHNR and CDR2 as FQNEAQ (reference sequence). The V gene end was trimmed by 5 bases and the J gene end by 9 bases; junction bases not matched to a gene: 13. The CDR3 DNA reads TGTGCCAGCAGCGCGCGGGAGATCCTTTCGAGTGAGCAGTTCTTC. Residues: CASSAREILSSEQFF.

The J gene is TRBJ2-7, the V gene TRBV9; TRBD1 is a possible D gene (5 bases). Germline V gives CDR1 SGDLS, CDR2 YYNGEE. The CDR3 runs to 15 residues. Trimming stripped 0 bases from V and 1 base from J, with 11 bases between. The CDR3 protein is CASSVESGWSYEQYF. Written as DNA, the CDR3 is TGTGCCAGCAGCGTAGAGTCAGGGTGGTCCTACGAGCAGTACTTC.

This chain joins TRBV7-9 and TRBJ1-3; 8 nucleotides line up with TRBD1. With 5 bases clipped from V and 2 bases from J, the junction kept 5 bases outside the gene matches. CDR1 is SEHNR and CDR2 is FQNEAQ in the germline V gene (reference sequence). The CDR3 spans 15 residues. CDR3 sequence (DNA): TGTGCCAGCAGCCTCGACAGGGGAACTGGAAACACCATATATTTT. Protein product: CASSLDRGTGNTIYF.

The rearrangement joins TRBV6-4 to TRBJ2-1, with D maybe TRBD1 (5 bases). CDR1 is MRHNA, CDR2 SNTAGT, per germline. Trimming took off 6 bases at V and 4 bases at J, with 13 bases between the two ends. This CDR3 comprises 14 residues. The CDR3 nucleotides are TGTGCCAGCAGGATAGGGGAAGGTTACAATGAGCAGTTCTTC. This sequence encodes CASRIGEGYNEQFF.

The chain recombines TRBV6-5 with TRBJ2-7; D is perhaps TRBD1 (5 bases). CDR3 length equals 15 residues. Looked up from germline, CDR1 is MNHEY and CDR2 is SVGAGI. The V end was cut by 2 bases, the J end by 0 bases, with 11 bases between. The CDR3 spells CASSYGGASSYEQYF. CDR3 sequence (DNA): TGTGCCAGCAGTTACGGTGGGGCTTCCTCCTACGAGCAGTACTTC.